Described below is a single T cell receptor beta chain sequence and its context. Its antigen is not known. The sample comes from a study of PD-1 blockade in mismatch repair-deficient tumors. Whole-study results and caveats: Rapid post-treatment expansion, then contraction, generally preceding radiologic response, marked tumor-resident clones.

The protocol was immunoSEQ multiplex PCR, while the TCRdb copy is restricted to in-frame clones and leaves out a portion. This table holds 70,000 to 95,000 clones, 65% to 85% found once. The V and J ends lost 1 base and 4 bases respectively, with 11 bases between them. CDR1 SGHTA and CDR2 FQGNSA come from the germline V gene. The length of the CDR3 is 14 residues. The input for sequencing was peripheral blood, taken 44 weeks after starting pembrolizumab. This receptor was taken from an adult with mismatch repair-deficient cancer. V gene TRBV7-2 combines with J gene TRBJ2-7; D remains ambiguous. CDR3 nucleotide sequence: TGTGCCAGCAGCTTAGGGCCGGGTGGGTACGAGCAGTACTTC. Translation: CASSLGPGGYEQYF.